There are many counts of the clone carrying this T cell receptor (beta chain). Its antigen is still unknown. This record belongs to a study of T-cell memory formation after mild COVID-19. TCRdb independently ran MiXCR on the 5' RACE reads; one entry per CDR3 protein. The sample shows about 620,000 distinct CDR3 sequences, about 20% of them seen only once. The V end was cut by 5 bases, the J end by 6 bases, with 19 bases between. The CDR3 is made up of 15 amino acids. The germline V gene encodes CDR1 SGHVS and CDR2 FNYEAQ. Study-level points and caveats: Contracting CD4+ clones were located mainly in CM and EM, and CD8+ clones in EMRA.

The specimen sequenced was PBMCs or a T cell subset sorted from them (not recorded which). The TCR comes from an adult woman who had mild COVID-19 (a few samples of this study predate the infection). Cell type and time point are not known. The chain couples TRBV7-6 to TRBJ1-2; D is possibly TRBD1 (6 bases). CDR3 amino acids: CASSPRETGLNGYTF. In DNA form, the CDR3 reads TGTGCCAGCAGCCCGAGAGAGACAGGATTAAATGGCTACACCTTC.